This T cell receptor (beta chain) was captured in a study of T-cell memory formation after mild COVID-19. At the level of the study: TCR clusters showed largely donor specificity.

This clonotype was seen a handful of times. The antigen remains unidentified. 5'RACE primed from the constant segment yielded TCR alpha and TCR beta cDNA libraries bearing sample barcodes and UMIs. TCRdb re-called the 5' RACE reads through MiXCR, storing one row per CDR3 protein. The sample carries a few hundred thousand distinct CDR3 sequences, around a fifth recorded once. Study-level results: Day 15 to 85 contracting clones showed balanced CD4/CD8; day 15 to 37 expanders favored CD4+. Cross-reactive memory appears to have joined, as suggested by some responding clones showing up in pre-infection memory.

The V gene end was trimmed by 4 bases and the J gene end by 3 bases; junction bases not matched to a gene: 5. Per germline, CDR1 KGHDR and CDR2 SFDVKD. CDR3 length equals 15 residues. This clonotype originated in a man aged 18 to 30 who had mild COVID-19 (a few samples of this study predate the infection). Cell type and time point are not known. V usage is TRBV24-1 and J usage is TRBJ2-1; the match to TRBD2 covers 7 bases. The sequencing input was PBMCs or a T cell subset sorted from them (not recorded which). In DNA, the CDR3 is TGTGCCACCAGTGAGGTGGGGGGGGTCTACAATGAGCAGTTCTTC. This sequence encodes CATSEVGGVYNEQFF.